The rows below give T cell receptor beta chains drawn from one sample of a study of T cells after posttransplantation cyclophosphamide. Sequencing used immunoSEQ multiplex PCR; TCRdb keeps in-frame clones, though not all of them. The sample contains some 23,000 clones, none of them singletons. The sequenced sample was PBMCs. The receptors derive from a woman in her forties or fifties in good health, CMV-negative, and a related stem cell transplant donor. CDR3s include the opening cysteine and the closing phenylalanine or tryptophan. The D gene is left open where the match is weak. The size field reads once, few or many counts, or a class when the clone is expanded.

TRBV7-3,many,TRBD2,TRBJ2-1,CASSSLAGGPGEQFF,TGTGCCAGCAGCTCCCTAGCGGGGGGGCCGGGTGAGCAGTTCTTC
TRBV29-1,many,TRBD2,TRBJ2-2,CSADGGGSTSNTGELFF,TGCAGCGCCGACGGCGGGGGATCGACGTCGAACACCGGGGAGCTGTTTTTT
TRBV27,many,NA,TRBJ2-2,CASSLSRLGGLAGELFF,TGTGCCAGCAGTTTATCTCGGCTAGGAGGCCTCGCCGGGGAGCTGTTTTTT
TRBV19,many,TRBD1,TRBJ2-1,CASSILPGQGGNEQFF,TGTGCCAGTAGTATTTTACCGGGACAGGGAGGAAATGAGCAGTTCTTC
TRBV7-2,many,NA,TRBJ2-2,CASSPGGNTGELFF,TGTGCCAGCAGCCCGGGTGGCAACACCGGGGAGCTGTTTTTT
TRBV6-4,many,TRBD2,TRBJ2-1,CASSGQAGAPYNEQFF,TGTGCCAGCAGTGGTCAAGCGGGAGCCCCCTACAATGAGCAGTTCTTC
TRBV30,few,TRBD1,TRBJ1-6,CAWSSGGYSYNSPLHF,TGTGCCTGGAGTTCAGGGGGCTACTCCTATAATTCACCCCTCCACTTT
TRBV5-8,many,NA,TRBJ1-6,CASSSDSYSPLHF,TGTGCCAGCAGCTCGGACAGTTATTCACCCCTCCACTTT
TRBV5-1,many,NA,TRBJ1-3,CASSSMERVAANTIYF,TGCGCCAGCAGCTCTATGGAGAGGGTAGCGGCCAACACCATATATTTT
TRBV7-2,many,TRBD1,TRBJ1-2,CASSLGTGGVIPYGYTF,TGTGCCAGCAGCTTAGGGACAGGGGGCGTAATCCCCTATGGCTACACCTTC
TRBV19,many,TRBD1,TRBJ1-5,CASSMGADRGSQPQHF,TGTGCCAGTAGTATGGGAGCGGACAGGGGATCTCAGCCCCAGCATTTT
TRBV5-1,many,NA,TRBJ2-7,CASSLNSYEQYF,TGCGCCAGCAGCCTAAACAGCTACGAGCAGTACTTC
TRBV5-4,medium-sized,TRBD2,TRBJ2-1,CASSLELAGGPEQFF,TGTGCCAGCAGCTTGGAACTAGCGGGAGGCCCGGAGCAGTTCTTC
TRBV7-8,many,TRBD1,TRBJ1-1,CASKLRTGTDTEAFF,TGTGCCAGCAAACTTCGGACAGGAACGGACACTGAAGCTTTCTTT
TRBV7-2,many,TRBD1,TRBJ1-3,CASSSSTGAGNTIYF,TGTGCCAGCAGCTCTTCGACAGGGGCGGGAAACACCATATATTTT